This T cell receptor (beta chain) was profiled in a study of PD-1 blockade in classical Hodgkin lymphoma. Time point here: newly diagnosed, previously untreated cHL patient sample. Magnetic negative selection was used to purify CD4+ T cells from thawed PBMCs. Comparison relied on PBMCs that came from newly diagnosed, untreated classical Hodgkin lymphoma. Clones were sequenced by immunoSEQ multiplex PCR, and TCRdb holds only the in-frame ones, with some missing. The repertoire includes about 3,300 clones, around 83% of them detected once, and roughly 2.6% sits in the top ten. Per germline, CDR1 SGHVS and CDR2 FQNEAQ. Trimming took 5 bases from V and 0 from J; bases not matched to a gene: 15. CDR3 size: 20 residues. As concerns this clone: What it recognizes is unknown.

Points from the study as a whole: The drivers behind the repertoire differences, possibly disease activity or prior therapy, remain undefined. Healthy donors were reported to have higher baseline TCR diversity than newly diagnosed patients.

This clonotype was sampled from a human donor with classical Hodgkin lymphoma. The chain employs TRBV7-8 and TRBJ1-6; TRBD1 matches at 8 bases. Sequencing input: CD4+ T cells from blood. CDR3 protein: CASSRPDRVGLSSYNSPLHF. In nucleotides, the CDR3 is TGTGCCAGCAGCCGCCCGGACAGGGTTGGACTGAGCTCCTATAATTCACCCCTCCACTTT. Filled out from reference TRBV7-8 and TRBJ1-6, the complete variable domain reads GAGVSQSPRYKVAKRGQDVALRCDPISGHVSLFWYQQALGQGPEFLTYFQNEAQLDKSGLPSDRFFAERPEGSVSTLKIQRTQQEDSAVYLCASSRPDRVGLSSYNSPLHFGNGTRLTVT.